The clone carrying this T cell receptor (beta chain) was recorded many times. The antigen is unknown. The data derive from a study of T cells in Graves' hyperthyroidism and ophthalmopathy. The CDR3 runs to 16 residues. The V gene end was trimmed by 5 bases and the J gene end by 6 bases; junction bases not matched to a gene: 9. The germline V gene encodes CDR1 SGHTS and CDR2 YDEGEE. Study observations and caveats: Most thyroid clonotypes that were expanded above 0.001 also turned up in blood.

Newly diagnosed hyperthyroidism patients aged 18 to 65 years had disease lasting under 2 months. Diagnoses were established using clinical symptoms, serum thyroxine and TRAb, thyroid ultrasound and orbital computed tomography. Amplification of TCR beta CDR3 regions was performed using RNA transcripts as template. Initially, a first-round RT-PCR of the TCR CDR3 employed the HTBI primer set. A single record per CDR3 protein comes from TCRdb applying MiXCR to the multiplex PCR reads. Of around 580,000 distinct CDR3 sequences listed, over 15% are singletons. The V call is TRBV5-8, the J call TRBJ2-7; 15 bases map to TRBD2. Sequencing was done on a sample of blood. The receptor's source is a woman between 18 and 29 years old with Graves' hyperthyroidism. This chain's CDR3 is CASRRTSGRAFSEQYF. CDR3 nucleotides: TGTGCCAGCAGGCGGACTAGCGGGAGGGCCTTCTCCGAGCAGTACTTC.